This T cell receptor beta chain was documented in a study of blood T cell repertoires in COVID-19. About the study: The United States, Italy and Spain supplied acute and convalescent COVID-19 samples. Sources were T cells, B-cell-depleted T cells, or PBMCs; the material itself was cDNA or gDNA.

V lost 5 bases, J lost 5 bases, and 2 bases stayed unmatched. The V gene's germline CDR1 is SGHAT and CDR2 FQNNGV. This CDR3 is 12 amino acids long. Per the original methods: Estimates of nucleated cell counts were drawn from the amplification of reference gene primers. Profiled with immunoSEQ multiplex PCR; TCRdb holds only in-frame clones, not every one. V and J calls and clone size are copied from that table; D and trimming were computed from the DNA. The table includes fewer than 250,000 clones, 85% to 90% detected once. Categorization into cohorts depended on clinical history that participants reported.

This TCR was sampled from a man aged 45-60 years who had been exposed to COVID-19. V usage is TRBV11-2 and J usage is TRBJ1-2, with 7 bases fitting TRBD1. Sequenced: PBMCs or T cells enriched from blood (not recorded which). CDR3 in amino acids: CASSTTGYGYTF. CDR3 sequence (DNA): TGTGCCAGCAGCACGACAGGGTATGGCTACACCTTC. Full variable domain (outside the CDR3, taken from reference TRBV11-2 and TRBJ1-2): EAGVAQSPRYKIIEKRQSVAFWCNPISGHATLYWYQQILGQGPKLLIQFQNNGVVDDSQLPKDRFSAERLKGVDSTLKIQPAKLEDSAVYLCASSTTGYGYTFGSGTRLTVV.